This record covers a single TCR beta chain. The target antigen is unknown. Researchers prepared the TCRbeta library using unique molecular identifiers, the study reports. TCRdb passed the PCR reads through MiXCR, listing each CDR3 protein once. The sample has about 580,000 distinct CDR3 sequences; about 23% are singletons. CDR1 is MNHNS and CDR2 is SASEGT in the germline V gene. V was clipped by 6 bases and J by 4 bases; unmatched bases: 9. The CDR3 runs to 15 residues. The source of the sample is a study of T-cell reconstitution after alpha-beta-depleted transplantation in children. Notes on the study in general: T cells produced anew were the main source of T-cell counts and diversity one year after transplant. At day 60, the high TCRbeta diversity found in some patients originated from recipient T cells and thymic progenitors that had survived. About two months after transplant, alpha-beta T cells reportedly came from several hundred expanded graft clones.

Here the sequenced sample was PBMCs, mostly from graft donor cells, taken 360 days after TCRalphabeta/CD19-depleted stem cell transplant. The chain has TRBV6-1 and TRBJ2-1, with 7 positions matching TRBD1. The receptor was derived from a boy under two years old who had a stem cell transplant for acute myeloid leukemia, so the T cells may come from the graft donor. The DNA for the CDR3 is TGTGCCAGCAGAACAGACAGGGTTTCTTACAATGAGCAGTTCTTC. This gives the protein CASRTDRVSYNEQFF.